What follows are 25 T cell receptor beta chains derived from one specimen sequenced in a study of OX40 agonist ivuxolimab in advanced cancers. Some clones are missing from TCRdb's copy, which holds only in-frame ones; the method was immunoSEQ multiplex PCR. The sample gives approximately 37,000 clones, about 74% of which show up once; around 21% is in the top ten. The starting material was CD4+ or CD8+ T cells sorted from blood, obtained in a trial of the OX40 agonist ivuxolimab. The origin of the receptors is an adult with an advanced solid tumor such as melanoma, head and neck, liver or kidney cancer.

The gene calls are TRBV30 and TRBJ2-1; perhaps TRBD1 as D (6 bases). Between the trimmed V and J ends, which lost 0 bases and 5 bases, there was a span of 17 bases. The CDR3 totals 16 residues. The germline V gene has CDR1 GTSNPN and CDR2 SVGIG (reference sequence). CDR3 sequence: CAWSVDDRPNDNEQFF. The CDR3 DNA sequence: TGTGCCTGGAGTGTTGACGACAGGCCCAATGACAATGAGCAGTTCTTC.

The V gene is TRBV5-6, the J gene TRBJ2-1; perhaps TRBD2 as D (6 bases). The CDR3 spans 14 residues. CDR1 and CDR2 (germline): SGHDT, YYEEEE. The V end lost 1 base, the J end lost 6 bases, and 11 bases lay between the germline ends. The CDR3 region has the DNA TGTGCCAGCAGCTTGACCCCAGCGGGCAATGAGCAGTTCTTC. This gives the protein CASSLTPAGNEQFF. Full variable domain (remainder filled in from reference TRBV5-6 and TRBJ2-1): DAGVTQSPTHLIKTRGQQVTLRCSPKSGHDTVSWYQQALGQGPQFIFQYYEEEERQRGNFPDRFSGHQFPNYSSELNVNALLLGDSALYLCASSLTPAGNEQFFGPGTRLTVL.

The chain combines TRBV10-2 with TRBJ1-5, with a weak D call TRBD1 (5 bases). Germline CDR1 reads WSHSY; CDR2 reads SAAADI. Trimming shortened V by 5 bases and J by 7 bases, and 15 bases separated the two germline ends. This CDR3 has 14 amino acids. The CDR3 protein is CASSSIDSSQPQHF. The DNA for the CDR3 is TGCGCCAGCAGTTCTATAGACAGTAGCCAGCCCCAGCATTTT.

This sequence joins TRBV6-6 and TRBJ1-3; D is unclear. V lost 6 bases to trimming and J lost 0 bases, with 9 bases between them. CDR3 size: 14 residues. Germline CDR1 is MNHNY and CDR2 is SVGAGI (reference sequence). CDR3 residues: CASSPSISGNTIYF. In DNA, the CDR3 is TGTGCCAGCAGCCCGTCCATCTCTGGAAACACCATATATTTT.

The chain joins TRBV9 to TRBJ1-3; possible D gene TRBD1, 6 bases. Trimming removed 7 bases at V and 8 bases at J, with 22 bases between. This CDR3 comprises 15 residues. The V gene's germline CDR1 is SGDLS and CDR2 YYNGEE. DNA for the CDR3: TGTGCCAGCGGGTCCCACGGGACAAGAGGGGACACCATATATTTT. It specifies CASGSHGTRGDTIYF.

The table lists this clone with a few counts. J is TRBJ1-1 and V is TRBV5-1; no firm D call. Germline values: CDR1 SGHRS, CDR2 YFSETQ. The CDR3 runs 15 residues. Between the trimmed V and J ends, which lost 3 bases and 2 bases, there was a span of 14 bases. The CDR3 sequence: CASSSNGRDNTEAFF. The CDR3, as DNA: TGCGCCAGCAGCTCGAACGGACGGGATAACACTGAAGCTTTCTTT.

This chain joins TRBV25-1 and TRBJ2-5; 10 bases line up with TRBD2. This CDR3 comprises 15 residues. Trimming cost V 4 bases and J 5 bases; bases outside gene matches: 7. CDR1 MGHDK and CDR2 SYGVNS come from the germline V gene. CDR3 sequence (DNA): TGTGCCAGCAGTGTGGAGCGGGGGGGCGGGGAGACCCAGTACTTC. Its translation is CASSVERGGGETQYF.

The V and J genes are TRBV4-1 and TRBJ1-2; D call uncertain. V gave up 1 base and J gave up 0 bases, with 9 bases separating them. Germline V CDR1 and CDR2: MGHRA, YSYEKL. There are 15 residues in the CDR3. DNA of the CDR3: TGCGCCAGCAGCCAAGGGTGGAAAGCTAACTATGGCTACACCTTC. This encodes CASSQGWKANYGYTF.

J is TRBJ1-4 and V is TRBV19, with D possibly TRBD1 on 5 matching bases. Germline CDR1 LNHDA, CDR2 SQIVND (reference sequence). Trimming left V 5 bases short and J 7 bases short, with 17 bases between. CDR3 length: 15 amino acids. As DNA, the CDR3 is TGTGCCAGTAGTTTTGGGACTGGATTGAGTGAAAAACTGTTTTTT. Amino acid sequence: CASSFGTGLSEKLFF.

The chain recombines TRBV6-5 with TRBJ2-2; 11 bases fit TRBD1. The CDR3 is 14 residues long. With V trimmed by 9 bases and J by 8 bases, 8 bases remained unmatched. CDR1 is MNHEY, CDR2 SVGAGI, per germline. The CDR3 nucleotides are TGTGCCAGTAGCGGACAGGGGGCGCCGGGGGAGCTGTTTTTT. Protein: CASSGQGAPGELFF.

The CDR3 loop reads CASSLRRDPQETQYF. The CDR3 bases are TGTGCCAGCAGCCTACGTAGGGACCCCCAAGAGACCCAGTACTTC. This chain uses TRBV7-9 with TRBJ2-5, with D perhaps TRBD1 or TRBD2 (5 bases each). The length of the CDR3 is 15 residues. V was cut by 5 bases and J by 1 base, with 14 bases left in between. Germline V gene sequence: CDR1 SEHNR, CDR2 FQNEAQ (reference sequence).

In this sample, this clone turned up many times. The V and J genes are TRBV5-1 and TRBJ1-1; the match to TRBD1 covers 10 bases. There are 14 residues in the CDR3. The trim removed 3 bases at V and 5 bases at J, leaving 4 bases unmatched. Germline CDR1 reads SGHRS; CDR2 reads YFSETQ. In DNA, the CDR3 is TGCGCCAGCAGCTCTGACAGGGGGCAAACTGAAGCTTTCTTT. Translated, it gives CASSSDRGQTEAFF.

The gene calls are TRBV15 and TRBJ2-1; a possible D gene is TRBD1 (5 bases). Germline CDR1 and CDR2: LNHNV and YYDKDF (reference sequence). V was shortened by 0 bases and J by 9 bases, with 9 bases between the two germline ends. The CDR3 loop spans 13 amino acids. CDR3 residues: CATSRDVGVEQFF. The CDR3 coding sequence is TGTGCCACCAGCAGAGATGTAGGGGTTGAGCAGTTCTTC. The full variable domain, with the rest looked up from reference TRBV15 and TRBJ2-1, is DAMVIQNPRYQVTQFGKPVTLSCSQTLNHNVMYWYQQKSSQAPKLLFHYYDKDFNNEADTPDNFQSRRPNTSFCFLDIRSPGLGDTAMYLCATSRDVGVEQFFGPGTRLTVL.

This sequence joins TRBV10-2 and TRBJ2-5; D assignment may be TRBD1 or TRBD2 (5 bases each). The CDR3 extends over 13 amino acids. V was pared by 10 bases and J by 3 bases, with 15 bases between. CDR1 is WSHSY, CDR2 SAAADI, per germline. The CDR3 loop reads CATSWGTEETQYF. CDR3 nucleotides: TGCGCCACCTCGTGGGGGACGGAAGAGACCCAGTACTTC.

This clone was recorded once. The rearrangement uses TRBV5-6 and TRBJ2-7, with 11 bases matching TRBD1. V was pared by 4 bases and J by 6 bases, with 3 bases of the junction left unmatched. From germline, CDR1 is SGHDT and CDR2 YYEEEE. The CDR3 sequence is 13 residues long. CDR3 amino acids: CASSTGTGGEQYV. As DNA, the CDR3 is TGTGCCAGCAGCACCGGGACAGGGGGCGAGCAGTACGTC.

V is TRBV12-5 and J is TRBJ1-1; no definite D call. The CDR3 length is 14 residues. V was cut by 7 bases and J by 1 base, with 13 bases left in between. The germline V gene encodes CDR1 LGHNT and CDR2 FRNRAP. The DNA for the CDR3 is TGTGCTAGTGCCATTCGGAGAAAGAACACTGAAGCTTTCTTT. Its protein product is CASAIRRKNTEAFF.

V is TRBV30 and J is TRBJ1-1; D is undetermined. This CDR3 spans 14 amino acids. Germline V CDR1 and CDR2: GTSNPN, SVGIG (reference sequence). The germline V and J ends were trimmed by 3 bases and 0 bases, with 11 bases remaining between them. CDR3 DNA sequence: TGTGCCTGGAGGAGGAGGGAGATGAACACTGAAGCTTTCTTT. Protein: CAWRRREMNTEAFF.

The chain employs TRBV5-1 and TRBJ1-4, with D unclear. This CDR3 spans 15 amino acids. Trimming shortened V by 0 bases and J by 2 bases, and 8 bases separated the two germline ends. CDR1 is SGHRS, CDR2 YFSETQ, per germline. DNA for the CDR3: TGCGCCAGCAGCTTGGTGGGGAGGACTAATGAAAAACTGTTTTTT. Its protein is CASSLVGRTNEKLFF.

The table lists this clone with a count of one. The V call is TRBV11-2, the J call TRBJ1-2; no clear D. The germline V gene has CDR1 SGHAT and CDR2 FQNNGV. The CDR3 is 12 amino acids. V lost 1 base to trimming and J lost 9 bases, with 9 bases between them. The CDR3 nucleotides are TGTGCCAGCAGCTTAGGGTCAGAGAGCTACACCTTC. Its translation: CASSLGSESYTF.

The chain is built from TRBV11-2 and TRBJ2-1; D is possibly TRBD2 (6 bases). The CDR3 has 16 amino acids. The V end lost 5 bases, the J end lost 0 bases, and 14 bases lay between the germline ends. The germline V gene encodes CDR1 SGHAT and CDR2 FQNNGV. Written as DNA, the CDR3 is TGTGCCAGCAGCCCAAGGGTGGGGGGCTCCTACAATGAGCAGTTCTTC. Its translation: CASSPRVGGSYNEQFF.

The chain employs TRBV11-2 and TRBJ2-7; D is uncertain. Trimming left V 3 bases short and J 2 bases short, with 8 bases between. CDR1 is SGHAT and CDR2 is FQNNGV in the germline V gene. This CDR3 is 13 amino acids long. The CDR3 nucleotides read TGTGCCAGCAGCTTTACAGTTGCCTACGAGCAGTACGTC. Amino acid sequence: CASSFTVAYEQYV.

The V call is TRBV25-1, the J call TRBJ1-6; 10 positions agree with TRBD1. This CDR3 comprises 14 residues. With 7 bases clipped from V and 9 bases from J, the junction kept 6 bases outside the gene matches. Germline-derived CDR1 and CDR2 are MGHDK and SYGVNS. The CDR3 DNA reads as TGTGCCAGCAAGAGCCGGGACAGGGGTTCACCCCTCCACTTT. It is translated as CASKSRDRGSPLHF.

The V and J genes are TRBV7-9 and TRBJ2-7, with 9 bases that match TRBD2. There are 16 residues in the CDR3. V shed 5 bases and J 0 bases; nucleotides not matched to a gene: 8. In germline, CDR1 is SEHNR, CDR2 FQNEAQ (reference sequence). DNA for the CDR3: TGTGCCAGCAGCCTATGGACTAGCGTCATCTCCTACGAGCAGTACGTC. This codes for CASSLWTSVISYEQYV.

V is TRBV7-9 and J is TRBJ1-5, with a tentative D call TRBD1 (6 bases). The CDR3 length is 14 residues. Trimming removed 5 bases from V and 6 bases from J, with 14 bases in between. Germline V gives CDR1 SEHNR, CDR2 FQNEAQ (reference sequence). CDR3 loop: CASSPTGLGQPQHF. CDR3 coding DNA: TGTGCCAGCAGCCCAACAGGGTTGGGTCAGCCCCAGCATTTT.

About this clone: Within the sample, other DNA sequences also encode this same CDR3. The chain is built from TRBV9 and TRBJ2-6; D is uncertain. CDR1 is SGDLS and CDR2 is YYNGEE in the germline V gene. The CDR3 covers 13 residues. Trimming removed 0 bases from V and 2 bases from J, with 0 bases in between. The CDR3 loop reads CASSVAGANVLTF. CDR3 sequence (DNA): TGTGCCAGCAGCGTAGCTGGGGCCAACGTCCTGACTTTC.